The T cell receptor (beta chain) described here comes from a study of spatial heterogeneity in lung cancer. In its sample, this clonotype was seen a few times. The time point denotes: sample taken at primary tumor resection. In each case, whole RNA from tumor, nontumor lung or frozen PBMC was sequenced unsorted. V was trimmed by 6 bases and J by 4 bases, leaving 9 bases between them. Germline CDR1 reads SEHNR; CDR2 reads FQNEAQ (reference sequence). The CDR3 has 12 residues. Every TCR cDNA molecule bore its own unique molecular identifier. TCRdb itself ran the 5' RACE reads through MiXCR, one entry per CDR3 protein. The table lists about 95,000 distinct CDR3 sequences, around 9% of them singletons.

Sequencing used PBMCs, obtained at surgery. The clonotype originates from a male donor with early-stage non-small cell lung cancer. V and J are TRBV7-9 and TRBJ1-2, with D maybe TRBD1 (5 bases). CDR3: CASRDNVYGYTF. CDR3 in DNA: TGTGCCAGCAGGGACAACGTCTATGGCTACACCTTC.